The next 11 T cell receptor beta chains were all read from a single sample in a study of cytomegalovirus exposure and HLA in healthy donors. A multiplex PCR was run with 60 Vbeta primers and 13 Jbeta primers. The method was immunoSEQ multiplex PCR; TCRdb's version includes in-frame clones alone and lacks a portion of them. Of 130,000 or so clones listed, 79% are singletons. Sequencing used PBMCs. These receptors originate from a male donor in good health and CMV-seronegative.

This clone was seen ten or more times. This chain connects TRBV7-9 to TRBJ1-3; D is perhaps TRBD1 (5 bases). CDR3 size: 13 residues. Germline V gene lookup returns CDR1 SEHNR and CDR2 FQNEAQ (reference sequence). V lost 6 bases and J lost 8, with 14 bases in between. CDR3 bases: TGTGCCAGCAGTGAGGAGGGACCCTACACCATATATTTT. Encoded protein: CASSEEGPYTIYF.

The J gene is TRBJ1-4, the V gene TRBV2; a weak D match, TRBD1 (5 bases). This CDR3 spans 14 amino acids. V lost 3 bases, J lost 4 bases, and 9 bases lay in between. CDR1 is SNHLY and CDR2 is FYNNEI in the germline V gene. The CDR3 DNA reads as TGTGCCAGCAGTGATAGGGGTGGTAATGAAAAACTGTTTTTT. Translated: CASSDRGGNEKLFF.

The J gene is TRBJ1-5, the V gene TRBV18; D possibly corresponds to TRBD1 (6 bases). In germline, CDR1 is KGHSH, CDR2 LQKENI. The CDR3 consists of 13 residues. With 8 bases removed from V and 4 bases from J, the gap between germline ends came to 12 bases. The chain's CDR3 is CASTTGINQPQHF. The CDR3, as DNA: TGTGCCAGCACTACAGGGATTAATCAGCCCCAGCATTTT.

The V call is TRBV30, the J call TRBJ1-1; D call uncertain. The V end was cut by 0 bases, the J end by 1 base, with 18 bases between. Germline CDR1 is GTSNPN and CDR2 is SVGIG (reference sequence). This CDR3 is 17 amino acids long. In nucleotides, the CDR3 is TGTGCCTGGAGTGTAACCCCCGACGGCGAGGCGAACACTGAAGCTTTCTTT. It translates to CAWSVTPDGEANTEAFF.

This chain links TRBV9 with TRBJ1-2; 10 positions agree with TRBD1. The CDR3 contains 15 residues. Per germline, CDR1 SGDLS and CDR2 YYNGEE. With 1 base clipped from V and 7 bases from J, the junction kept 7 bases outside the gene matches. The CDR3 region is CASSVFWTGGSGYTF. CDR3 DNA: TGTGCCAGCAGCGTATTCTGGACAGGGGGAAGTGGCTACACCTTC. The full variable domain, with the rest looked up from reference TRBV9 and TRBJ1-2, is DSGVTQTPKHLITATGQRVTLRCSPRSGDLSVYWYQQSLDQGLQFLIQYYNGEERAKGNILERFSAQQFPDLHSELNLSSLELGDSALYFCASSVFWTGGSGYTFGSGTRLTVV.

The rearrangement joins TRBV5-6 to TRBJ1-2, with 7 bases aligning to TRBD1. J gave up 6 bases and V 1 base, and 6 bases lay outside the gene matches. CDR3 length: 14 residues. From germline, CDR1 is SGHDT and CDR2 YYEEEE. The CDR3 nucleotides are TGTGCCAGCAGCTTGACCACAGGGGTTCATGGCTACACCTTC. It encodes CASSLTTGVHGYTF.

The V gene is TRBV7-9, the J gene TRBJ1-2; 8 bases map to TRBD1. Germline-derived CDR1 and CDR2 are SEHNR and FQNEAQ (reference sequence). V lost 4 bases and J lost 4; bases outside the gene matches: 5. CDR3 length: 14 residues. This CDR3 reads CASSSDRGTYGYTF. DNA for the CDR3: TGTGCCAGCAGCTCAGACAGGGGCACCTATGGCTACACCTTC.

The CDR3, as DNA: TGTGCCAGTAGTATACAGGGAGGGCGACTAGCGGCCGACAATGAGCAGTTCTTC. This codes for CASSIQGGRLAADNEQFF. This chain uses TRBV19 with TRBJ2-1, with TRBD2 matching over 9 bases. V was clipped by 2 bases and J by 5 bases; unmatched bases: 13. The CDR3 extends over 18 amino acids. In germline, CDR1 is LNHDA, CDR2 SQIVND (reference sequence).

The chain combines TRBV30 with TRBJ2-1, with D maybe TRBD1 (6 bases). Germline CDR1 reads GTSNPN; CDR2 reads SVGIG (reference sequence). The CDR3 is 15 residues long. Trimming shortened V by 4 bases and J by 2 bases, and 15 bases separated the two germline ends. The CDR3 protein is CAWTVGGRAYNEQFF. In nucleotides, the CDR3 is TGTGCCTGGACTGTAGGGGGTAGGGCCTACAATGAGCAGTTCTTC.

The genes are TRBV18 and TRBJ1-5; 7 bases line up with TRBD1. Germline-derived CDR1 and CDR2 are KGHSH and LQKENI. This CDR3 has 13 residues. With 8 bases clipped from V and 3 bases from J, the junction kept 4 bases outside the gene matches. CDR3 in amino acids: CASRTGINQPQHF. The DNA for the CDR3 is TGTGCCAGCAGGACAGGAATCAATCAGCCCCAGCATTTT.

This clone has more than one count but fewer than ten. The chain has TRBV5-4 and TRBJ1-2, with TRBD1 identical over 8 bases. This CDR3 has 15 residues. The germline V gene has CDR1 SGHNT and CDR2 YYREEE (reference sequence). V was pared by 3 bases and J by 0 bases, with 4 bases of the junction left unmatched. The CDR3 spells CASSSRTGTNYGYTF. The CDR3 DNA follows: TGTGCCAGCAGCTCCCGGACAGGGACTAACTATGGCTACACCTTC. Full variable domain (outside the CDR3, taken from reference TRBV5-4 and TRBJ1-2): ETGVTQSPTHLIKTRGQQVTLRCSSQSGHNTVSWYQQALGQGPQFIFQYYREEENGRGNFPPRFSGLQFPNYSSELNVNALELDDSALYLCASSSRTGTNYGYTFGSGTRLTVV.